The table lists the clone carrying this T cell receptor (beta chain) with a few counts. Its matching antigen is unknown. Trimming took off 11 bases at V and 5 bases at J, with 16 bases between the two ends. Germline V gene sequence: CDR1 MGHDK, CDR2 SYGVNS. This CDR3 has 12 residues. These data come from a study of cytomegalovirus exposure and HLA in healthy donors. Regarding the study as a whole: Associated with cytomegalovirus, according to the listing, were 164 TCR beta chains.

It was with 60 Vbeta and 13 Jbeta primers that the PCR ran. The repertoire was sequenced with immunoSEQ multiplex PCR; TCRdb's copy has only in-frame clones and lacks some. The repertoire includes about 90,000 clones, around 64% of them detected once, and around 1.9% sits in the top ten. V is TRBV25-1 and J is TRBJ2-7; perhaps TRBD2 as D (5 bases). This TCR was sampled from a man under 40 in good health and CMV-seronegative. Sequenced input: PBMCs. In DNA form, the CDR3 reads TGTGCCGGCGGAGTCGGAGGCCACGAGCAGTACTTC. This codes for CAGGVGGHEQYF.